This T cell receptor (beta chain) was retrieved from a study of naive and memory T cell subsets. Study-level points and caveats: Naive repertoires, especially CD8, held a few larger clonotypes, possibly memory cells re-expressing CD45RA. In naive cells, over 85% of TCR sequences were seen only once. Naive and memory repertoire findings lacked a ground truth for validation. Between naive and memory subsets, TCR abundance power law exponents differed.

There are a few counts of this clonotype. Its antigen is undetermined. Looked up from germline, CDR1 is DFQATT and CDR2 is SNEGSKA (reference sequence). CDR3 length equals 10 residues. Trimming removed 3 bases from V and 10 bases from J, with 9 bases in between. Cells stained for CD3, CD4, CD8, CD45RA and CD27 were sorted into four subsets. The beta constant-region primer was an equimolar mix of two oligonucleotides covering TRBC1 and TRBC2. Four rounds of PCR amplified the ligated cDNA using nested alpha and beta constant-region primers plus SP2. TCRdb reanalysed the UMI-ligation and nested PCR reads using MiXCR and keeps one entry per CDR3 protein. The sample holds roughly 92,000 distinct CDR3 sequences; 11% are singletons and the top ten take 0.13%.

The V and J genes are TRBV20-1 and TRBJ1-1; tentatively, D is TRBD1 (6 bases). Sequencing was done on a sample of naive CD4+ T cells from blood. The TCR was taken from a human donor in good health. This chain's CDR3 is CSARQGRAFF. CDR3 nucleotides: TGCAGTGCTAGGCAGGGGCGAGCTTTCTTT.